The 5 T cell receptor beta chains reported below all come from one sample, sequenced in a study of control samples from healthy donors and cancer patients. This table comes from immunoSEQ multiplex PCR, and its TCRdb copy is limited to in-frame clones, with some not included. The sample yields 90,000 to 120,000 clones, approximately 84% seen once. The sequencing sample was made of blood. The receptors here all came from a young man in good health.

The sample holds a few counts of this clone. The CDR3 DNA sequence: TGTGCCAGCAGCCCAATGATAACCCGGACTGAAGCTTTCTTT. Its protein is CASSPMITRTEAFF. V is TRBV14 and J is TRBJ1-1; D call uncertain. Looked up from germline, CDR1 is SGHDN and CDR2 is FVKESK. V lost 4 bases and J 5 bases, leaving 14 bases between the germline ends. There are 14 residues in the CDR3.

The chain uses TRBV30 and TRBJ2-5, with D maybe TRBD1 (5 bases). Germline-derived CDR1 and CDR2 are GTSNPN and SVGIG (reference sequence). The CDR3 spans 13 residues. Trimming took off 0 bases at V and 4 bases at J, with 9 bases between the two ends. Here the CDR3 reads CAWSVGVPETQYF. The DNA of the CDR3 is TGTGCCTGGAGTGTAGGGGTCCCAGAGACCCAGTACTTC. The full variable domain, with the rest looked up from reference TRBV30 and TRBJ2-5, is SQTIHQWPATLVQPVGSPLSLECTVEGTSNPNLYWYRQAAGRGLQLLFYSVGIGQISSEVPQNLSASRPQDRQFILSSKKLLLSDSGFYLCAWSVGVPETQYFGPGTRLLVL.

V usage is TRBV9 and J usage is TRBJ2-7; D is possibly TRBD1 (6 bases). The CDR3 sequence is 14 residues long. Deletions cut 4 bases from V and 0 bases from J, with 11 bases between. Germline CDR1 reads SGDLS; CDR2 reads YYNGEE. The CDR3 DNA sequence: TGTGCCAGCAGCACAGGGTCCTTCTCCTACGAGCAGTACTTC. Encoded protein: CASSTGSFSYEQYF.

CDR3 residues: CATSEAPLLPQHF. In DNA, the CDR3 is TGTGCCACCAGTGAGGCCCCACTCTTGCCCCAGCATTTT. The chain employs TRBV24-1 and TRBJ1-5; D not certain. The CDR3 runs to 13 residues. The germline V gene has CDR1 KGHDR and CDR2 SFDVKD. The ends were cut back, 4 bases at V and 9 bases at J, with 12 bases in the middle.

This chain connects TRBV7-2 to TRBJ1-3, with a weak D call TRBD1 (5 bases). Per the germline V gene, CDR1 is SGHTA and CDR2 is FQGNSA. V was trimmed by 5 bases and J by 5 bases, leaving 13 bases between them. The CDR3 consists of 14 residues. The CDR3 region is CASSPSRGRNTIYF. The CDR3 DNA reads TGTGCCAGCAGCCCGTCGCGGGGGAGAAACACCATATATTTT.